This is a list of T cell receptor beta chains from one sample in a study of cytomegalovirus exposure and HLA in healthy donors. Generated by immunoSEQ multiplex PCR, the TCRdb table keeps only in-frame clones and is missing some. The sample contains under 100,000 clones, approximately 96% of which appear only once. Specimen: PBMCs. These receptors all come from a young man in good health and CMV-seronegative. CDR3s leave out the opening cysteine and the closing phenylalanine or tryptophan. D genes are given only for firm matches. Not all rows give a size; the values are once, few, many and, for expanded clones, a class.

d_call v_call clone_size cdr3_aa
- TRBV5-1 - ASSPRGAWATGTDTQY
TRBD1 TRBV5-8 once ASSPPRGRSNEKLF
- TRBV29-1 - SVVGDATNEKLF
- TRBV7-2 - ASSSIKGVLRTSTDTQY
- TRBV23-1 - ASSQSWAHQETQY
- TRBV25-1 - ASSEGEVVHNEQF
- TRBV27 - ASSPMLAANTGELF
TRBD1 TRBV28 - ASSSSGTGYLSGANVLT
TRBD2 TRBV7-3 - ASSLQASGSPWNEQF
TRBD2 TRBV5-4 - ASMTSGSYNEQF
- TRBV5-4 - ASSLVAGPRDIYNEQF
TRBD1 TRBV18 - ASSRDRGTDTQY
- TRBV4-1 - ASSQEYPVTNEKLF
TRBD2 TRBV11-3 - ASSSLGGRGFNEQF
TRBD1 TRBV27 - ASSPKGQGENYGYT
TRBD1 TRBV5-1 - ASSVRDSAYEQY
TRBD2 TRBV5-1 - ASSLRLAEYTDTQY
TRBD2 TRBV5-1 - ASSLVVSGSSTDTQY
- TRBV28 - ASSLSGGMKNGGFYGYT
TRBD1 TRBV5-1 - ASSFRGTGRISGANVLT
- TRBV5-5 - ASSLGGSYSRGYT
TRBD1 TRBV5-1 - ASSARTGGADYGYT
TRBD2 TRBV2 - ASSENSGHYNEQF
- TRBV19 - ASTSLKRELF
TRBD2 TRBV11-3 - ASSLNSGTSGSNEQF
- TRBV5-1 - ASSLASGETQY
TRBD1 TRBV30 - AWRVGQGNYEQY